This T cell receptor (beta chain) comes out of a study of T cells after yellow fever vaccination. By 5'RACE template switching, TCR cDNA was produced, with a universal primer site and UMIs added in the process. TCRdb called the 5' RACE reads again in MiXCR, with one record for every CDR3 protein. The sample holds approximately 160,000 distinct CDR3 sequences, 7% to 10% seen once. About this clonotype itself: Antigen specificity is unknown.

Study observations and caveats: Few clonotypes appeared in both CD4 and CD8 compartments.

This material consisted of CD8+ T cells sorted from PBMCs, taken 45 days after the yellow fever booster vaccination. The receptor comes from a man aged 18-30 years who received the YFV17D yellow fever vaccine.

This CDR3 is CASSQVGEGSVYTF. DNA for the CDR3: TGCGCCAGCAGCCAAGTCGGGGAGGGGAGTGTCTACACCTTC. The V and J genes are TRBV4-1 and TRBJ1-2; possible D gene TRBD1, 5 bases. This CDR3 spans 14 amino acids. V was shortened by 1 base and J by 10 bases, with 16 bases between the two germline ends. CDR1 is MGHRA and CDR2 is YSYEKL in the germline V gene.